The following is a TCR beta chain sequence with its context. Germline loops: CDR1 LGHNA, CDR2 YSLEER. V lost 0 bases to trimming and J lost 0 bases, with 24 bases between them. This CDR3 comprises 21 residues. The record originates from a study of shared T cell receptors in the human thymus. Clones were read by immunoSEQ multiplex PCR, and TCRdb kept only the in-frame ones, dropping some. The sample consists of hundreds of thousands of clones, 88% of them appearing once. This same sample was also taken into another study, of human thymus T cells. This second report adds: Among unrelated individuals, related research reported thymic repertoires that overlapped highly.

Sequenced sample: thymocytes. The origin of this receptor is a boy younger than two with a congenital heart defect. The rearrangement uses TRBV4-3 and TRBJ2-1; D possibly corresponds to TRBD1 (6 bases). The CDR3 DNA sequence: TGCGCCAGCAGCCAAGAGTTCGAGGGGGACCAAATGCTGAGCTCCTACAATGAGCAGTTCTTC. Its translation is CASSQEFEGDQMLSSYNEQFF.